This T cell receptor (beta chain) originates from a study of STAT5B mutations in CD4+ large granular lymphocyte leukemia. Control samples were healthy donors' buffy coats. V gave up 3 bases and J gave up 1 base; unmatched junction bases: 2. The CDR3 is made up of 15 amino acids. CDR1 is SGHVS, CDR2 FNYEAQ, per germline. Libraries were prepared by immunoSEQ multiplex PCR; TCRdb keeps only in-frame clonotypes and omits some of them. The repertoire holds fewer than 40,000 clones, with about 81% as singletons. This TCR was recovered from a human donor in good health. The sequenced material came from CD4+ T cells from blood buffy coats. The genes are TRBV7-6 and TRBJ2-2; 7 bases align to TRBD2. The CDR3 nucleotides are TGTGCCAGCAGCTTGCCTAGCGGGAACACCGGGGAGCTGTTTTTT. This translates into CASSLPSGNTGELFF.